This T cell receptor (beta chain) originates from a study of graft-versus-host responses after intestinal transplantation. Study background: Transplants were multivisceral, liver-intestinal, or isolated intestinal.

The J segment lost 5 bases and the V segment lost 0 bases, leaving 7 bases of the junction unmatched. Germline assignment: CDR1 SGHNT and CDR2 YYREEE (reference sequence). This CDR3 has 15 residues. The protocol was immunoSEQ multiplex PCR, while the TCRdb copy is restricted to in-frame clones and leaves out a portion. In the table there are over 100,000 clones, about 90% of which are singletons. With regard to this clone: No antigen is known for it.

The sample was unstimulated CD4+ T cells sorted from spleen or lymph node cells, taken before intestinal transplant. This rearrangement joins TRBV5-4 to TRBJ1-2; 7 bases map to TRBD1. This TCR was sampled from a human donor who received an intestinal transplant. The DNA for the CDR3 is TGTGCCAGCAGCTTGGTTACAGGCAGGGGGTATGGCTACACCTTC. Translated, it gives CASSLVTGRGYGYTF.